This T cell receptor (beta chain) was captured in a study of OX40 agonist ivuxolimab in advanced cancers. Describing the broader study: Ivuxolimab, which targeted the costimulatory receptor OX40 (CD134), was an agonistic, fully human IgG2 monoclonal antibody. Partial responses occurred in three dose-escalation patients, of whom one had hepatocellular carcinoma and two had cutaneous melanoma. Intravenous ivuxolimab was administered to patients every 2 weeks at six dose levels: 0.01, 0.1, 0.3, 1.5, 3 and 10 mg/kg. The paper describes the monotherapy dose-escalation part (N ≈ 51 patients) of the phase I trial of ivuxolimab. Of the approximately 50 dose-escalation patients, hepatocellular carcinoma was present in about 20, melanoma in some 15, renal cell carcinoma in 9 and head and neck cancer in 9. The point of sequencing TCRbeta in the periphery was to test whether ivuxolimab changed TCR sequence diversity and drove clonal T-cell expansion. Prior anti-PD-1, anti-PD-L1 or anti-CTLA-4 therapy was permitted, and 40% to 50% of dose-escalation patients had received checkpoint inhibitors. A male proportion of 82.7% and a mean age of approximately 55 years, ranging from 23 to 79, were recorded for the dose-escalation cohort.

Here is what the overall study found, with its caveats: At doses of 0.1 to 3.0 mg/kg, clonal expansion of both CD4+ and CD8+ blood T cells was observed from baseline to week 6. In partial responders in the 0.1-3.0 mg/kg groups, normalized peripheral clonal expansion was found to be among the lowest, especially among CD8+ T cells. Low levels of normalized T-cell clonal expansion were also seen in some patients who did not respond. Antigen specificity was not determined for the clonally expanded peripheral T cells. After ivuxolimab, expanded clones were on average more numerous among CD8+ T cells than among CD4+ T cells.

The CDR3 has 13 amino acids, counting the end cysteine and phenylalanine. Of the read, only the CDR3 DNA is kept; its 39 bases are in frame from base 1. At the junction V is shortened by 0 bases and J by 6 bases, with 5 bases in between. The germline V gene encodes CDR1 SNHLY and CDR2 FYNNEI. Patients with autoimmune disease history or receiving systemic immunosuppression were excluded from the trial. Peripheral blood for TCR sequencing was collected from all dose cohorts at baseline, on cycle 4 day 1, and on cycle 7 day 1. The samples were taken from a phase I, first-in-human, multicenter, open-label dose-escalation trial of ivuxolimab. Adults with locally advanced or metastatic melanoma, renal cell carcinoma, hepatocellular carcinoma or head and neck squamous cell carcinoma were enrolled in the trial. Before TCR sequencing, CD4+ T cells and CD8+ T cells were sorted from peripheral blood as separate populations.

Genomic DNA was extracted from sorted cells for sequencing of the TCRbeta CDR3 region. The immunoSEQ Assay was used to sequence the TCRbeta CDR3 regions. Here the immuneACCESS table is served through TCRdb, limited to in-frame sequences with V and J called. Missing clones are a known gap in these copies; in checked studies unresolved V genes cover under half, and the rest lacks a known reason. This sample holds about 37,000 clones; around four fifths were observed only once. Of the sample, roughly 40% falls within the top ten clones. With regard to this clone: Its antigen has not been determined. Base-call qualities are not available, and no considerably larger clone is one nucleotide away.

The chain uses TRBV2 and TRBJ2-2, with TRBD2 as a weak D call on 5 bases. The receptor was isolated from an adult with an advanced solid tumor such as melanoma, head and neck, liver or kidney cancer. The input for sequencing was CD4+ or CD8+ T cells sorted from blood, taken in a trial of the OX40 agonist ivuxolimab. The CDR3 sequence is CASSEARAGELFF. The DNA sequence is TGTGCCAGCAGTGAAGCGCGGGCCGGGGAGCTGTTTTTT. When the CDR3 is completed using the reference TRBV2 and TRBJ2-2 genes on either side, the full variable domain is EPEVTQTPSHQVTQMGQEVILRCVPISNHLYFYWYRQILGQKVEFLVSFYNNEISEKSEIFDDQFSVERPDGSNFTLKIRSTKLEDSAMYFCASSEARAGELFFGEGSRLTVL.